This T cell receptor beta chain came from a study of blood T cell repertoires in COVID-19. Repertoires were generated with immunoSEQ multiplex PCR, while TCRdb's copy carries only in-frame clones and drops some. The sample includes about 410,000 clones, about nine tenths of them seen just once. Looked up from germline, CDR1 is SGHNT and CDR2 is YYREEE (reference sequence). The CDR3 consists of 13 residues. V lost 4 bases, J lost 10 bases, and 17 bases lay in between. Sequencing input: peripheral blood. This sequence originates from a woman aged 40 to 55 with COVID-19, enrolled during active disease. The chain uses TRBV5-4 and TRBJ1-2; D unresolved. The CDR3: CASSPGRAGDYTF. CDR3 in DNA: TGTGCCAGCAGCCCTGGAAGGGCGGGAGACTACACCTTC.